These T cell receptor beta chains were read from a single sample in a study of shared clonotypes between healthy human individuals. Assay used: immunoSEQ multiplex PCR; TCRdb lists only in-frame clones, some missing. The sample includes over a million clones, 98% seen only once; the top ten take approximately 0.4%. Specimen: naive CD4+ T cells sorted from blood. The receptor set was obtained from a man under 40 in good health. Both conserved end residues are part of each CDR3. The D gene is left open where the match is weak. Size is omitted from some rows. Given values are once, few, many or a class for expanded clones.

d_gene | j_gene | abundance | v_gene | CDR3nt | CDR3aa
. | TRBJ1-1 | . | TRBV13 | TGTGCCAGCAGTAAAACCGGGGGGTGGACAGAACGAACTTTCTTT | CASSKTGGWTERTFF
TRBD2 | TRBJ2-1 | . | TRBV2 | TGTGCCAGCAGTGACGGCGGGAGGGCCTACAATGAGCAGTTCTTC | CASSDGGRAYNEQFF
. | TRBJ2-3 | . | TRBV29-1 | TGCAGCGTACAGGACCGAAACACAGATACGCAGTATTTT | CSVQDRNTDTQYF
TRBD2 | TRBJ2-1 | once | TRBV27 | TGTGCCAGCAGTTCCGGGACTAGCGGGAGAGGTAGGGGTGAGCAGTTCTTC | CASSSGTSGRGRGEQFF
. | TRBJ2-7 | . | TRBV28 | TGTGCCAGCATTACGTCGGACAGCTCCTACGAGCAGTACTTC | CASITSDSSYEQYF
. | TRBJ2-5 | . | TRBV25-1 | TGTGCCAGCAGTGAATACAGCTCTGGGACCCAGTACTTC | CASSEYSSGTQYF
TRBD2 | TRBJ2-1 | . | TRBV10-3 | TGTGCCTTTTTACCGGGACTAGCGGGAGTTGGCAATGAGCAGTTCTTC | CAFLPGLAGVGNEQFF
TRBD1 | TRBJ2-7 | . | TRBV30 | TGTGCCTGGGGGACAGGTTGGAGTGCGGCCTACGAGCAGTACTTC | CAWGTGWSAAYEQYF
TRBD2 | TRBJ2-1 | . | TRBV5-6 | TGTGCCAGCAGAGTAGCGGGAGGGCCTAACAATGAGCAGTTCTTC | CASRVAGGPNNEQFF
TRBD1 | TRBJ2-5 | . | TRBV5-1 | TGCGCCAGCAGCTCGGGACAGGGGGCCGGTGAGACCCAGTACTTC | CASSSGQGAGETQYF